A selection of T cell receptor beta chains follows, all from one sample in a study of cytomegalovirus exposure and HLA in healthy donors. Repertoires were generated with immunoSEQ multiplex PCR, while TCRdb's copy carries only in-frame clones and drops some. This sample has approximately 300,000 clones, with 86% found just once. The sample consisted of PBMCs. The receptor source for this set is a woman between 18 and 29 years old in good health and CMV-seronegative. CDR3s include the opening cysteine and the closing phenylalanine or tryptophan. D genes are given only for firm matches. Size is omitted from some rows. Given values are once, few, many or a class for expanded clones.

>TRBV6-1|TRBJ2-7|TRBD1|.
TGTGCCAGCAGTGGGGCCGGGACAGGTGGGACCGGGTCCTACGAGCAGTACTTC
CASSGAGTGGTGSYEQYF
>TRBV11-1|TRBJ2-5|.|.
TGTGCCAGCAGCCGAAGACAGGCAAAAGAGACCCAGTACTTC
CASSRRQAKETQYF
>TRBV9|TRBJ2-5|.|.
TGTGCCAGCAGCGTAGACGGGGATACCCAGTACTTC
CASSVDGDTQYF
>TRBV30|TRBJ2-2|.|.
TGTGCCTGGAGTGGGACAAGCCGACACACTATAAACACCGGGGAGCTGTTTTTT
CAWSGTSRHTINTGELFF
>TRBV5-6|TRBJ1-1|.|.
TGTGCCAGCAAGGTTACAGGGTCAAGCGCTGAAGCTTTCTTT
CASKVTGSSAEAFF
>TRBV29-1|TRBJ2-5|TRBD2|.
TGCAGCGTTGAAGCCCCTCTAGCGGGAGGGGGGCAAGAGACCCAGTACTTC
CSVEAPLAGGGQETQYF
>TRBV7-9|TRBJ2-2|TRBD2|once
TGTGCCAGCACCCCAGACGGGACTAGTAATATCGGGGAGCTGTTTTTT
CASTPDGTSNIGELFF
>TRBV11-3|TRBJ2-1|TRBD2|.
TGTGCCAGCAGCTTAGAGGGGACAGCGGGAGGGCCGGTGAATGAGCAGTTCTTC
CASSLEGTAGGPVNEQFF
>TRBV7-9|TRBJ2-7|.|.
TGTGCCAGCAGCAATACAGAGACCTACGAGCAGTACTTC
CASSNTETYEQYF
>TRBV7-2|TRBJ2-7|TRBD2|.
TGTGCCAGCAGCCCAAGGACTAGCGGGAGGGCCTCCGAGCAGTACTTC
CASSPRTSGRASEQYF
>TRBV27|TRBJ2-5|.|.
TGTGCCAGCGGAAAAAACCGGGACTACCAAGAGACCCAGTACTTC
CASGKNRDYQETQYF
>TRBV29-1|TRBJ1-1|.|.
TGCAGCGTTGATACCGGGCAGGGTAGAGAAGCTTTCTTT
CSVDTGQGREAFF
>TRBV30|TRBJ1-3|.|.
TGTGCCTGGAGTAGGGGGTCCGGAAACACCATATATTTT
CAWSRGSGNTIYF
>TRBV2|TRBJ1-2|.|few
TGTGCCAGCAGTGAAGGTCGGGAGGGACTCTATGGCTACACCTTC
CASSEGREGLYGYTF
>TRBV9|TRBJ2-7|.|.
TGTGCCAGCAGCTCCTCCTCCTACGAGCAGTACTTC
CASSSSSYEQYF
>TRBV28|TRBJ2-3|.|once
TGTGCCAGCAGTTCTGGGGCGTTGGGTGCAGATACGCAGTATTTT
CASSSGALGADTQYF
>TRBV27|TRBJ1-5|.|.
TGTGCCAGCAGTTTATTAGGCAATCAGCCCCAGCATTTT
CASSLLGNQPQHF
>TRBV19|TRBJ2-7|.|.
TGTGCCAGTAGTCCCTATGGGCGGGGAGGTGTTTACGAGCAGTACTTC
CASSPYGRGGVYEQYF
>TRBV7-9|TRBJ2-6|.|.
TGTGCCAGCAGCTTACCCAGCTCTGGGGCCAACGTCCTGACTTTC
CASSLPSSGANVLTF
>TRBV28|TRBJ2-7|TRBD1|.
TGTGCCAGCAAGACGGACAGGTATTTGGGTTCCTACGAGCAGTACTTC
CASKTDRYLGSYEQYF
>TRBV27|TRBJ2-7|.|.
TGTGCCAGCAGTCGGCAGGGCTCCTACGAGCAGTACTTC
CASSRQGSYEQYF
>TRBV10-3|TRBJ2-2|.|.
TGTGCCATCAGCGAAACCAGGGACGGGGAGCTGTTTTTT
CAISETRDGELFF
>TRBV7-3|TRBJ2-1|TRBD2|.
TGTGCCAGCAGCTTGGCTAGCGGCCCTATCGAGCAGTTCTTC
CASSLASGPIEQFF
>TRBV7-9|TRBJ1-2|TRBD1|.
TGTGCCAGCAGCTTAGATTTTGGGACAGGGCGCGGCTATGGCTACACCTTC
CASSLDFGTGRGYGYTF
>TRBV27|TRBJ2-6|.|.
TGTGCCAGCAGTCCAGTGGGAGGGGGTATAGCTGGGGCCAACGTCCTGACTTTC
CASSPVGGGIAGANVLTF
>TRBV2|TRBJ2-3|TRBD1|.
TGTGCCAGCAGTGACGGACAGGGGGCAGATACGCAGTATTTT
CASSDGQGADTQYF
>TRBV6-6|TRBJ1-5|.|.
TGTGCCAGCAGTTACAAGCCCGGAGGGTCCCAGCATTTT
CASSYKPGGSQHF
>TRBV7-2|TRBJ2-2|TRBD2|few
TGTGCCAGCAGCCCTCCGGGACTATCGAACACCGGGGAGCTGTTTTTT
CASSPPGLSNTGELFF
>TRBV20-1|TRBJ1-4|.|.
TGCAGTGCTGAGAGGGAAAAACTGTTTTTT
CSAEREKLFF
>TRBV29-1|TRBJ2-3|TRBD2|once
TGCAGCGTGGGAGCGGGAGGAGATACGCAGTATTTT
CSVGAGGDTQYF
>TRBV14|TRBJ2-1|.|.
TGTGCCAGCAGCCTCAGGGGACCTTTCAATGAGCAGTTCTTC
CASSLRGPFNEQFF
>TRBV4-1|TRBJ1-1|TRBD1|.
TGCGCCAGCAGCCAAAAACGGGGACAGCTGAACACTGAAGCTTTCTTT
CASSQKRGQLNTEAFF
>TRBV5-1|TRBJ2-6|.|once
TGCGCCAGCAGCTTGGGCGGGGCCACTGGGGCCAACGTCCTGACTTTC
CASSLGGATGANVLTF
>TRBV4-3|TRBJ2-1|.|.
TGCGCCAGCAGCCAAGGACTAGTTAATCGTGAGCAGTTCTTC
CASSQGLVNREQFF
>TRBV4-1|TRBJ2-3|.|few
TGCGCCAGCAGCCAAGATGATGCCCGATCGGGTACGCAGTATTTT
CASSQDDARSGTQYF
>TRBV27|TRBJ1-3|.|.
TGTGCCAGCAGTTCTCCGAGGACAGGAAACACCATATATTTT
CASSSPRTGNTIYF
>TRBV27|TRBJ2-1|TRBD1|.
TGTGCCAGCAGTTTGTACAGGGGGCACCAGGGATACAATGAGCAGTTCTTC
CASSLYRGHQGYNEQFF
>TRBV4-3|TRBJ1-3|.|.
TGCGCCAGCAGCCAAGCACAGGGTGGTGGAAACACCATATATTTT
CASSQAQGGGNTIYF